This T cell receptor (beta chain) is from a study of cytomegalovirus exposure and HLA in healthy donors. For this clone: Antigen: not known.

Primers: 60 Vbeta forward and 13 Jbeta reverse. The method was immunoSEQ multiplex PCR; TCRdb's version includes in-frame clones alone and lacks a portion of them. Here the sample spans about 60,000 clones, 70% to 90% being singletons. Points from the study as a whole: Clonal expansion, a later analysis showed, was greater in HLA-associated TCR beta chains than in equally common others.

Germline V CDR1 and CDR2: SGHAT, FQDESV (reference sequence). The CDR3 is made up of 15 amino acids. Trimming took off 1 base at V and 1 base at J, with 8 bases between the two ends. The sequenced material came from PBMCs. J is TRBJ2-1 and V is TRBV11-1, with D maybe TRBD1 (6 bases). The sequence derives from a male donor in good health and CMV-seronegative. The CDR3 reads CASSLGGGSYNEQFF. CDR3 sequence (DNA): TGTGCCAGCAGCTTAGGAGGGGGTTCCTACAATGAGCAGTTCTTC.